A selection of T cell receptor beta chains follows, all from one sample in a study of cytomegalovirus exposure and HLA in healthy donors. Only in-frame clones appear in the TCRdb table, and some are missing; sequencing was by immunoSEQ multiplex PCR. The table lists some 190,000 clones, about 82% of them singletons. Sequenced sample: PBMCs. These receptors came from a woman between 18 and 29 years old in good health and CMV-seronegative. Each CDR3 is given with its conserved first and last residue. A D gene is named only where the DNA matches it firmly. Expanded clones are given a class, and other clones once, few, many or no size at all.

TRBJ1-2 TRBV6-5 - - CASKDFANYGYTF TGTGCCAGCAAGGACTTCGCTAACTATGGCTACACCTTC
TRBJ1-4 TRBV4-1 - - CASSQDLGATNEKLFF TGCGCCAGCAGCCAAGATCTGGGAGCAACTAATGAAAAACTGTTTTTT
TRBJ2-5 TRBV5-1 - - CASSSPTSQETQYF TGCGCCAGCAGCTCTCCGACTAGCCAAGAGACCCAGTACTTC
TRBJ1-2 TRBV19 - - CASSLSYGGGQNYGYTF TGTGCCAGTAGTCTATCATATGGCGGGGGCCAGAACTATGGCTACACCTTC
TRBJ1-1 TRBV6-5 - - CASSFEMNTEAFF TGTGCCAGCAGTTTCGAGATGAACACTGAAGCTTTCTTT
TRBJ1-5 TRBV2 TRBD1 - CASSARDSYSNQPQHF TGTGCCAGCAGTGCTAGGGACAGCTATAGCAATCAGCCCCAGCATTTT
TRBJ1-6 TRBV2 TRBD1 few CAKGQSSYNSPLHF TGTGCCAAGGGACAGAGCTCCTATAATTCACCCCTCCACTTT
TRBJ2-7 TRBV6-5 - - CASSYRVEGAHEQYF TGTGCCAGCAGTTACCGGGTGGAGGGGGCTCACGAGCAGTACTTC
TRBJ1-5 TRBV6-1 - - CASSEVGAEPQHF TGTGCCAGCAGTGAGGTGGGTGCGGAGCCCCAGCATTTT
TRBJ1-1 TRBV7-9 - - CASSSSGGDEAFF TGTGCCAGCAGCTCGTCGGGAGGGGATGAAGCTTTCTTT
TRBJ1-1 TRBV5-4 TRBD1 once CASSLDRGNTEAFF TGTGCCAGCAGCTTAGACAGGGGGAACACTGAAGCTTTCTTT
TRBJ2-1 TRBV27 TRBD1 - CASSRGTGGQFF TGTGCCAGCAGCCGAGGGACAGGGGGGCAGTTCTTC
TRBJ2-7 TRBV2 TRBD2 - CASTTKRGSLYEQYF TGTGCCAGCACCACGAAGCGGGGGAGTCTCTACGAGCAGTACTTC
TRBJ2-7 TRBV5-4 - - CASRNPSDDTYEQYF TGTGCCAGCAGAAATCCTAGCGACGATACCTACGAGCAGTACTTC
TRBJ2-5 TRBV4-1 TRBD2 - CASSQGGGGAAQYF TGCGCCAGCAGCCAAGGGGGCGGGGGGGCCGCCCAGTACTTC
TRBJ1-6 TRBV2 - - CASSLEGWSPLHF TGTGCCAGCAGCCTGGAGGGCTGGTCACCCCTCCACTTT
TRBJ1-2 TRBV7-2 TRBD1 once CASSIQEEDRGYGYTF TGTGCCAGCAGCATACAGGAGGAGGACAGGGGGTATGGCTACACCTTC
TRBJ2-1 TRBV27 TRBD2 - CASSLLAGGNEQFF TGTGCCAGCAGTTTGCTAGCGGGGGGAAATGAGCAGTTCTTC
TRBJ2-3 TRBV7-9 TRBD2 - CASSLLGLAGGDTQYF TGTGCCAGCAGCTTATTAGGGCTAGCGGGAGGCGATACGCAGTATTTT
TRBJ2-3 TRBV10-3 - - CAISFQGTDTQYF TGTGCCATCAGTTTTCAGGGCACAGATACGCAGTATTTT
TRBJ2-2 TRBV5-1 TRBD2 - CASSLAAGLGTGELFF TGCGCCAGCAGCTTGGCAGCGGGGTTAGGTACCGGGGAGCTGTTTTTT
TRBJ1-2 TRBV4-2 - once CASSQSGTTSDGYTF TGTGCCAGCAGCCAATCCGGGACAACCTCGGATGGCTACACCTTC
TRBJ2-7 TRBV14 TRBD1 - CASSQGRDRRFYEQYF TGTGCCAGCAGCCAAGGTAGGGACAGAAGATTCTACGAGCAGTACTTC